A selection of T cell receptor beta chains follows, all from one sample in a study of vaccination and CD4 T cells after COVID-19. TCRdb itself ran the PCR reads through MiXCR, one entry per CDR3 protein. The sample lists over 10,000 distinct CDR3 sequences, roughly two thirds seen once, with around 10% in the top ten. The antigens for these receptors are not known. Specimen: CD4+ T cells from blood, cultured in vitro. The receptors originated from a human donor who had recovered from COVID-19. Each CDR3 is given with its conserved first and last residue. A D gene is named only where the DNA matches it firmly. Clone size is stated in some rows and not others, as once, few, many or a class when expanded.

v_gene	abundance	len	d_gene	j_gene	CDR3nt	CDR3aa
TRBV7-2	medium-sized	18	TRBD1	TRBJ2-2	TGTGCCAGCAGCTTAGTGTCGTCAGGGGGAGTATACACCGGGGAGCTGTTTTTT	CASSLVSSGGVYTGELFF
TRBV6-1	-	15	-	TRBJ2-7	TGTGCCAGCAGTACCTCAGGGTTGGTTCAGGACGAGCAGTACTTC	CASSTSGLVQDEQYF
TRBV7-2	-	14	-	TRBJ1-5	TGTGCCAGCAGCTTATTAACCTTCAATCAGCCCCAGCATTTT	CASSLLTFNQPQHF
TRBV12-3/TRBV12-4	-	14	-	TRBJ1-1	TGTGCCAGCAGTTTAAGACAGACAAACACTGAAGCTTTCTTT	CASSLRQTNTEAFF
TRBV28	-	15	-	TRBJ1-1	TGTGCCAGCAGTTTAAGGCTACGGGGCCCGCGGGGTGCTTTCTTT	CASSLRLRGPRGAFF
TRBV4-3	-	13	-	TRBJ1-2	TGCGCCAGCAGCCAAGAACCCGGCTATGGCTACACCTTC	CASSQEPGYGYTF
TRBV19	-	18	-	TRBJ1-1	TGTGCCAGTAGTTCGGAACGCATCTTCAGGGTGGAGAGCACTGAAGCTTTCTTT	CASSSERIFRVESTEAFF
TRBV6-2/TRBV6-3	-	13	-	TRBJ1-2	TGTGCCAGCAGACTGGACTGGAACTATGGCTACACCTTC	CASRLDWNYGYTF
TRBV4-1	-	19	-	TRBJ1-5	TGCGCCAGCAGCCAAGATCTCAGCCGGCAGGGAGGGTACAATCAGCCCCAGCATTTT	CASSQDLSRQGGYNQPQHF
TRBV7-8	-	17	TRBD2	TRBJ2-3	TGTGCCAGCAGCCTCCGACTAGCGGGAGGGCCTCGAGATACGCAGTATTTT	CASSLRLAGGPRDTQYF
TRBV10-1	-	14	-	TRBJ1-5	TGCGCCAGCTTGATGCAGGGGAAGGATCAGCCCCAGCATTTT	CASLMQGKDQPQHF
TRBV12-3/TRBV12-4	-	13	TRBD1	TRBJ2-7	TGTGCCAGTTCCTGGGACAGATCCTACGAGCAGTACTTC	CASSWDRSYEQYF
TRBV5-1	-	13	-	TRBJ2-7	TGCGCCAGCAGCTTGGCGCTTAACTACGAGCAGTACTTC	CASSLALNYEQYF
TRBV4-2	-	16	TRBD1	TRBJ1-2	TGTGCCAGCAGCCAAGATGTGACAGGGGGCAACTATGGCTACACCTTC	CASSQDVTGGNYGYTF
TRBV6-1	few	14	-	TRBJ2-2	TGTGCCAGCAGTACAGAAACGAACACCGGGGAGCTGTTTTTT	CASSTETNTGELFF
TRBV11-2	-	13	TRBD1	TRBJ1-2	TGTGCCAGCAGCGGGGACAGGGTTGGTGGCTACACCTTC	CASSGDRVGGYTF
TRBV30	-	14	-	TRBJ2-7	TGTGCCGGAAAAAAGGGCCCCTCGGGGTACGAGCAGTACTTC	CAGKKGPSGYEQYF
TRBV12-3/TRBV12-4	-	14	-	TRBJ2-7	TGTGCCAGCAGCCTCTCCGGGTGGCCCTACGAGCAGTACTTC	CASSLSGWPYEQYF